The 8 T cell receptor beta chains below come from one sample, sequenced in a study of blood T cell repertoires in COVID-19. Using immunoSEQ multiplex PCR, the repertoire was profiled, and TCRdb retains in-frame clones only, with some absent. This sample has 650,000 to 800,000 clones, with approximately 90% found just once. The sequencing sample was made of peripheral blood. The receptors were sampled from a woman in her late teens or twenties with acute or convalescent COVID-19.

In DNA, the CDR3 is TGTGCCAGCAGCCCAGGAACCGACAGGTTGAAGACCCAGTACTTC. It specifies CASSPGTDRLKTQYF. The V gene is TRBV11-2, the J gene TRBJ2-5; maybe TRBD1 (6 bases). Germline-derived CDR1 and CDR2 are SGHAT and FQNNGV. Trimming shortened V by 5 bases and J by 6 bases, and 19 bases separated the two germline ends. The length of the CDR3 is 15 residues.

V is TRBV24-1 and J is TRBJ1-5; possible D gene TRBD1, 5 bases. The CDR3 has 15 amino acids. V lost 4 bases, J lost 8 bases, and 17 bases lay in between. Looked up from germline, CDR1 is KGHDR and CDR2 is SFDVKD. CDR3 sequence (DNA): TGTGCCACCAGTGAGGTGACAGCCAACCGTAAGCCCCAGCATTTT. This translates into CATSEVTANRKPQHF.

The rearrangement joins TRBV12-5 to TRBJ1-5; 9 nucleotides agree with TRBD1. The V gene's germline CDR1 is LGHNT and CDR2 FRNRAP. The CDR3 runs 15 residues. Trimming took 3 bases from V and 5 from J; bases not matched to a gene: 5. The CDR3 nucleotides read TGTGCTAGTGGTTTCTCCGGGACAGGGCATCAGCCCCAGCATTTT. As protein: CASGFSGTGHQPQHF.

This rearrangement joins TRBV5-4 to TRBJ2-7; D unresolved. CDR1 and CDR2 (germline): SGHNT, YYREEE (reference sequence). This CDR3 spans 13 amino acids. V was clipped by 2 bases and J by 1 base, with 7 bases between them. The CDR3: CASSFLGSYEQYF. CDR3 coding DNA: TGTGCCAGCAGCTTTCTAGGTTCCTACGAGCAGTACTTC.

This chain links TRBV4-1 with TRBJ1-2, with D uncertain. The CDR3 has 14 amino acids. The V gene lost 0 bases and the J gene lost 4 bases, with 9 bases spanning the gap. Germline values: CDR1 MGHRA, CDR2 YSYEKL. For the CDR3, the DNA is TGCGCCAGCAGCCAAGAACCGTTCGGCTATGGCTACACCTTC. It is translated as CASSQEPFGYGYTF.

The rearrangement links TRBV25-1 to TRBJ1-2; 7 nucleotides agree with TRBD1. CDR3 length equals 13 residues. Germline V gives CDR1 MGHDK, CDR2 SYGVNS. V gave up 6 bases and J gave up 9 bases; unmatched junction bases: 10. Here the CDR3 reads CASRETGTYRYTF. The CDR3 DNA sequence: TGTGCCAGCAGGGAGACAGGGACTTATCGCTACACCTTC.

The chain is built from TRBV19 and TRBJ1-1; no clear D gene. The CDR3 is 14 amino acids. The V end was cut by 7 bases, the J end by 6 bases, with 18 bases between. From germline, CDR1 is LNHDA and CDR2 SQIVND (reference sequence). CDR3 coding DNA: TGTGCCAGTATACGAGGGAGGGATTGGGCTGAAGCTTTCTTT. This translates into CASIRGRDWAEAFF.

The chain combines TRBV19 with TRBJ1-1, with D possibly TRBD1 on 6 matching bases. This CDR3 contains 18 residues. The germline CDR1 and CDR2 sequences are LNHDA and SQIVND (reference sequence). V was clipped by 7 bases and J by 1 base, with 25 bases between them. The CDR3 DNA sequence: TGTGCCAGTACCCTCATCGGACAGCGCTCAGTTAAGAACACTGAAGCTTTCTTT. Protein product: CASTLIGQRSVKNTEAFF.